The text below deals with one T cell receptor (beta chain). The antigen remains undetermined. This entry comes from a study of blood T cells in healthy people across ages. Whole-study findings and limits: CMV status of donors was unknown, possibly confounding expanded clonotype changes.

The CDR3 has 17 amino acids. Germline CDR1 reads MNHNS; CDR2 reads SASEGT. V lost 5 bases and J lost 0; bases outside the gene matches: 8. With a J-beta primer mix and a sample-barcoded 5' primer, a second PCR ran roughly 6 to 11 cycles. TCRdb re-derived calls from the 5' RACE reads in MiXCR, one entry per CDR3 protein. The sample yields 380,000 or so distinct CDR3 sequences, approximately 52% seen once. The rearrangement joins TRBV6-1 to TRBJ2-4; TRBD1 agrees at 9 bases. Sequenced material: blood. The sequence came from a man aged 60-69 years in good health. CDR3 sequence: CASSTGQGGVAKNIQYF. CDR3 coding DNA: TGTGCCAGCAGTACGGGACAGGGAGGGGTAGCCAAAAACATTCAGTACTTC.